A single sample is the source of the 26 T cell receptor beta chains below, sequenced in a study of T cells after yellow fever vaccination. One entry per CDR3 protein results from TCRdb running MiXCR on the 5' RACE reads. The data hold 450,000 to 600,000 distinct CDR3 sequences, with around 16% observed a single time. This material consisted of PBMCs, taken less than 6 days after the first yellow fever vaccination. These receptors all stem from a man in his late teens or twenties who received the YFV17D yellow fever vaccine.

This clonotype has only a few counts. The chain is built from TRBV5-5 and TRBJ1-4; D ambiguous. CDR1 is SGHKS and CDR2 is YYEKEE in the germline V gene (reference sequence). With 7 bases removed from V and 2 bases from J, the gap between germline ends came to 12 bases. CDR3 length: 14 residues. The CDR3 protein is CASSPAGTNEKLFF. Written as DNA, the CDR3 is TGTGCCAGCTCCCCGGCCGGGACTAATGAAAAACTGTTTTTT.

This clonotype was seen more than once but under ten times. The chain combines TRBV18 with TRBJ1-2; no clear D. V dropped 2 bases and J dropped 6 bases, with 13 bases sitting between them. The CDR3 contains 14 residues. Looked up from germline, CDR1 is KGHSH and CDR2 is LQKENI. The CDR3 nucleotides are TGTGCCAGCTCACCAGTATTCAGGAGGGATGGCTACACCTTC. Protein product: CASSPVFRRDGYTF.

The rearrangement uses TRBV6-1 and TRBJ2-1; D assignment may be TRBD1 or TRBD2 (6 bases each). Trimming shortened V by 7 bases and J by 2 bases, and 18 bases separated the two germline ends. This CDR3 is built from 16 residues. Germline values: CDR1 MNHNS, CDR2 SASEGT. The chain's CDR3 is CASTDEWGAPYNEQFF. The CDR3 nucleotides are TGTGCCAGCACGGATGAATGGGGGGCCCCCTACAATGAGCAGTTCTTC.

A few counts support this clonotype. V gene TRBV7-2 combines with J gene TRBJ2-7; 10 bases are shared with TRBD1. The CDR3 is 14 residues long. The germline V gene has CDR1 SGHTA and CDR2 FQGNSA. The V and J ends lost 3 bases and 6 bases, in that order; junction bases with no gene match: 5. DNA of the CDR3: TGTGCCAGCAGCTTCGCGACAGGGGGCGGCGAGCAGTACGTC. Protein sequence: CASSFATGGGEQYV.

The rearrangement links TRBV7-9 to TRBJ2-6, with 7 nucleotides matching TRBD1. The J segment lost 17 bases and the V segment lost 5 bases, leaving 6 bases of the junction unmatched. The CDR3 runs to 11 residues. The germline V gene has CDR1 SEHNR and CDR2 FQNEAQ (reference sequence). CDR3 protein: CASSPGQWVTF. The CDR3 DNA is TGTGCCAGCAGCCCGGGACAGTGGGTGACTTTC.

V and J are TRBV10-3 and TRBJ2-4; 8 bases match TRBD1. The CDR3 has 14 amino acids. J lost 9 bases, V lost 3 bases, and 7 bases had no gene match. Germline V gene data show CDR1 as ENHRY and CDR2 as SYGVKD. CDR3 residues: CAISDPGQDGIQYF. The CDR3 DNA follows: TGTGCCATCAGTGATCCGGGACAGGACGGCATTCAGTACTTC.

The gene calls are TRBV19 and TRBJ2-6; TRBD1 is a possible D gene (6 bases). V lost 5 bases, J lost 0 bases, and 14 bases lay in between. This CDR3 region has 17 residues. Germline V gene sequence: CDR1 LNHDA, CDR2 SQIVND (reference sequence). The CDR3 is CASSPGQFRSGANVLTF. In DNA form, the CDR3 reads TGTGCCAGTAGTCCTGGACAGTTCCGCTCTGGGGCCAACGTCCTGACTTTC.

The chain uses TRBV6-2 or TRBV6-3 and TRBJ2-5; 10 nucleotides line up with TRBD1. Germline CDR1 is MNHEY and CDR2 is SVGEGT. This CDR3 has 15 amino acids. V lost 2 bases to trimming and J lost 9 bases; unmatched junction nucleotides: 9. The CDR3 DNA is TGTGCCAGCAGTTACGGAGGTCAAGGGACAGGGGCCCAGTACTTC. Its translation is CASSYGGQGTGAQYF.

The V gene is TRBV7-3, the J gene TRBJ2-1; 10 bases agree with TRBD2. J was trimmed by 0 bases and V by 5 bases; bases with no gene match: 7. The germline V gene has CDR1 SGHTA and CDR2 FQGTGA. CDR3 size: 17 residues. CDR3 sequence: CASSPRTSGSSYNEQFF. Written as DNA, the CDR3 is TGTGCCAGCAGCCCACGGACTAGCGGAAGCTCCTACAATGAGCAGTTCTTC.

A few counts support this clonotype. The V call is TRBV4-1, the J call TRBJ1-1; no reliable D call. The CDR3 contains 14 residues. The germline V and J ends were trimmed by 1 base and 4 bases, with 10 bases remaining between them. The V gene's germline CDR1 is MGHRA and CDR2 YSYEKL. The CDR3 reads CASSQGLSRTEAFF. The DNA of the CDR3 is TGCGCCAGCAGCCAAGGGCTGTCGCGCACTGAAGCTTTCTTT.

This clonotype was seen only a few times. CDR3 sequence reads: CASSDLAGGLNEQFF. In DNA form, the CDR3 reads TGTGCCAGCAGTGACCTGGCGGGGGGGCTCAATGAGCAGTTCTTC. This chain links TRBV6-2 or TRBV6-3 with TRBJ2-1; TRBD2 matches 9 bases. The germline V gene has CDR1 MNHEY and CDR2 SVGEGT. J gave up 6 bases and V 5 bases, and 8 bases lay outside the gene matches. CDR3 length: 15 residues.

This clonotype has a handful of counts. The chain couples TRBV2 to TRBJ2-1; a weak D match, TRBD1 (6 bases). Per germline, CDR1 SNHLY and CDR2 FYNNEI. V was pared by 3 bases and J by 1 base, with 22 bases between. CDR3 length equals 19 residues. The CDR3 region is CASSDPTKDRAYSYNEQFF. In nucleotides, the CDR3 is TGTGCCAGCAGTGACCCAACCAAGGACAGAGCCTATTCCTACAATGAGCAGTTCTTC.

The CDR3 loop reads CASSSPGGSSYEQYF. The CDR3 DNA follows: TGTGCCAGCAGCTCTCCCGGGGGGTCCTCCTACGAGCAGTACTTC. The chain joins TRBV5-6 to TRBJ2-7; 7 positions agree with TRBD2. Unmatched junction bases numbered 6, after V lost 3 bases and J lost 0 bases. CDR1 SGHDT and CDR2 YYEEEE come from the germline V gene. This CDR3 spans 15 amino acids.

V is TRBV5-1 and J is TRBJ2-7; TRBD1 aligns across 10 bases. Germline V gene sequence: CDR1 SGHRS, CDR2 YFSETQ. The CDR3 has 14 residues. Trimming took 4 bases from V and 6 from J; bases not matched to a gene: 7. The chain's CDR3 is CASSLTGGAGEQYV. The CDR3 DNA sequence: TGCGCCAGCAGCCTGACAGGGGGCGCGGGCGAGCAGTACGTC.

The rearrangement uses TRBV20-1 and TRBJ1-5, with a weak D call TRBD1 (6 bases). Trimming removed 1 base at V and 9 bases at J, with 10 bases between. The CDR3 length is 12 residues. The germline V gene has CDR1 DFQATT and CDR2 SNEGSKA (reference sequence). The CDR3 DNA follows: TGCAGTGCTAGAGCGGGGGGGGCGCCCCAGCATTTT. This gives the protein CSARAGGAPQHF.

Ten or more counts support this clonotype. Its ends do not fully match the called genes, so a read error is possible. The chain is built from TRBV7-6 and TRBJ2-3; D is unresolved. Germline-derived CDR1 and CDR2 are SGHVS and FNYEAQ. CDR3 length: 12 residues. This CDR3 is CASSLATDTQYF. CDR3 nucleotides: TGCGCCAGCAGCTTGGCCACAGATACGCAGTATTTT.

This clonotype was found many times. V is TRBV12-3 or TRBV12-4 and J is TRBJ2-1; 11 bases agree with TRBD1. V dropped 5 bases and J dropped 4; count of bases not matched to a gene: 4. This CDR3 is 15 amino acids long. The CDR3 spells CASSVRDRGYNEQFF. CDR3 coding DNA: TGTGCCAGCAGTGTACGGGACAGGGGGTACAATGAGCAGTTCTTC.

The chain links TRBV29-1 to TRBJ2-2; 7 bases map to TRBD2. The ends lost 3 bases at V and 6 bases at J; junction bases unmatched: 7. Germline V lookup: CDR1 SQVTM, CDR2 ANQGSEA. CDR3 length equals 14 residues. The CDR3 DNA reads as TGCAGCGTTGATGATGGTGGGGGGGCCGGGGAGCTGTTTTTT. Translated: CSVDDGGGAGELFF.

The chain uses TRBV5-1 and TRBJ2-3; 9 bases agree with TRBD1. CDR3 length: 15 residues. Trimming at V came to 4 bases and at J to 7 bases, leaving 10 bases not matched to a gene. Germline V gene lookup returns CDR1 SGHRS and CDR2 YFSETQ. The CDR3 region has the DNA TGCGCCAGCAGCGCCACGGGACAGGGACCCAATACGCAGTATTTT. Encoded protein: CASSATGQGPNTQYF.

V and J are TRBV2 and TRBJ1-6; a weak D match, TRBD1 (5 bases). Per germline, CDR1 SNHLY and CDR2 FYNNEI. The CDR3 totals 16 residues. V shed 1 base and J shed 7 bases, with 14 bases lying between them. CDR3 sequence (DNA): TGTGCCAGCAGTGAAGACGGGGGGAGGGTAAATTCACCCCTCCACTTT. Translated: CASSEDGGRVNSPLHF. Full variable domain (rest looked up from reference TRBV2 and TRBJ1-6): EPEVTQTPSHQVTQMGQEVILRCVPISNHLYFYWYRQILGQKVEFLVSFYNNEISEKSEIFDDQFSVERPDGSNFTLKIRSTKLEDSAMYFCASSEDGGRVNSPLHFGNGTRLTVT.

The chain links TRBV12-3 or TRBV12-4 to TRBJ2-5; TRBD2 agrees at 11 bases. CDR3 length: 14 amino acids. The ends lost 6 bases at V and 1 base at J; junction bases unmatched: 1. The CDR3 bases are TGTGCCAGCAGGGGGACTAGCGGCCAAGAGACCCAGTACTTC. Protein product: CASRGTSGQETQYF.

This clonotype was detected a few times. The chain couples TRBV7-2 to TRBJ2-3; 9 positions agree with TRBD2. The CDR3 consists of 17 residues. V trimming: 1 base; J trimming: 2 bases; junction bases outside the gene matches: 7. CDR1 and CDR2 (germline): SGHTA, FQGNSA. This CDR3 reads CASSLVVTSGHTDTQYF. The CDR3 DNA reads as TGTGCCAGCAGCTTAGTAGTGACTAGCGGTCACACAGATACGCAGTATTTT.

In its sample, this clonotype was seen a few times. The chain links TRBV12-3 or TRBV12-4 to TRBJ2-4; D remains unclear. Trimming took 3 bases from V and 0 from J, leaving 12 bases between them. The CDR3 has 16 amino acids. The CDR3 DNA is TGTGCCAGCAGTTTTCGGTGGTCTCTAGCCAAAAACATTCAGTACTTC. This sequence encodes CASSFRWSLAKNIQYF.

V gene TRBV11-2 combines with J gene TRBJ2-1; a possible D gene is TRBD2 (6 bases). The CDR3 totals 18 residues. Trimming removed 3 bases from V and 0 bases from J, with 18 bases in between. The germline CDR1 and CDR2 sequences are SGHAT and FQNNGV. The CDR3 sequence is CASSFGGRFFSSYNEQFF. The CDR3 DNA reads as TGTGCCAGCAGCTTCGGAGGGCGTTTTTTCAGCTCCTACAATGAGCAGTTCTTC.

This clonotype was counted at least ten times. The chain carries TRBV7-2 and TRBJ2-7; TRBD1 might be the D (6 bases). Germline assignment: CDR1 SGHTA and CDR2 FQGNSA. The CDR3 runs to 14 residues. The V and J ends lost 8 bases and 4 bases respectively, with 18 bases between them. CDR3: CASSIGTQQYEQYF. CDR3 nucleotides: TGTGCCAGCTCCATCGGGACACAACAATACGAGCAGTACTTC.

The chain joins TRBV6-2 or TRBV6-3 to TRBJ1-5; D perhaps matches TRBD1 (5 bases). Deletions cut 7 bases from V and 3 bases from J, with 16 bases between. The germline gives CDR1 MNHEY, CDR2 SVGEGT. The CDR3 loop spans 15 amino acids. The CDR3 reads CASIPKGQFNQPQHF. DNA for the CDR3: TGTGCCAGCATCCCAAAGGGGCAGTTCAATCAGCCCCAGCATTTT.